These 10 T cell receptor beta chains came from one sample sequenced in a study of cytomegalovirus exposure and HLA in healthy donors listed by TCRdb under 2017. The library was made by the immunoSEQ multiplex PCR assay. For the multiplex PCR, a mixture combining 60 forward primers for TCR Vbeta segments and 13 reverse primers for TCR Jbeta segments was used. TCRdb limited this immuneACCESS table to in-frame rearrangements with V and J called. A share of clones is missing; checked studies link under half to unresolved V genes, and the rest is unexplained. The sample table lists around 110,000 clones, 9% to 10% of them with a count of one. 3% of the sample lies in the top ten. Material for sequencing was PBMCs. Source of these receptors: a man aged 30-40 years in good health and CMV-seronegative.

V is TRBV30 and J is TRBJ2-3; 10 nucleotides line up with TRBD2. This CDR3 contains 14 residues. V shed 6 bases and J 0 bases; nucleotides not matched to a gene: 3. CDR1 GTSNPN and CDR2 SVGIG come from the germline V gene (reference sequence). The CDR3 nucleotides are TGTGCCTGTAGCGGGGGGTCTAGCACAGATACGCAGTATTTT. Amino acids: CACSGGSSTDTQYF.

The chain employs TRBV29-1 and TRBJ2-1, with 8 bases aligning to TRBD2. V was clipped by 4 bases and J by 7 bases; unmatched bases: 6. Germline CDR1 SQVTM, CDR2 ANQGSEA. The CDR3 is 13 amino acids. The DNA of the CDR3 is TGCAGCGTTGCGGGGGGGTTCGGAAATGAGCAGTTCTTC. Translated, it gives CSVAGGFGNEQFF.

In its sample, this clone was seen a few times. The CDR3 sequence is CASSDRQGTQYF. CDR3 coding DNA: TGTGCCAGCAGTGACCGGCAGGGCACCCAGTACTTC. The chain is built from TRBV6-4 and TRBJ2-5, with D possibly TRBD1 on 5 matching bases. Germline CDR1 MRHNA, CDR2 SNTAGT. This CDR3 is 12 amino acids long. V lost 2 bases and J lost 8, with 9 bases in between.

Here the CDR3 reads CASSRELSYEQYF. CDR3 in DNA: TGTGCCAGTAGTCGGGAGCTCTCCTACGAGCAGTACTTC. The rearrangement links TRBV19 to TRBJ2-7; D possibly corresponds to TRBD2 (6 bases). The V gene's germline CDR1 is LNHDA and CDR2 SQIVND (reference sequence). Between the trimmed V and J ends, which lost 5 bases and 0 bases, there was a span of 8 bases. The CDR3 covers 13 residues.

The chain recombines TRBV12-1 with TRBJ1-4; the DNA was not used to check the table's D call, TRBD1. TRBV12-1 corresponds to a pseudogene. CDR3 length: 17 residues. For the CDR3, the DNA is TGTGCCAGCAGCTTAAAAAGGGGGCCCGTTCTTAATGAAAAACTGTTTTTT. Encoded protein: CASSLKRGPVLNEKLFF.

V usage is TRBV5-8 and J usage is TRBJ1-2, with a possible D match to TRBD1 (6 bases). CDR1 is SGHTS, CDR2 YDEGEE, per germline. CDR3 length: 16 residues. Trimming shortened V by 0 bases and J by 6 bases, and 18 bases separated the two germline ends. CDR3 sequence: CASSLEGTTGFDGYTF. The CDR3 bases are TGTGCCAGCAGCTTGGAGGGGACCACAGGGTTTGATGGCTACACCTTC.

This clone occurred a few times. The chain has TRBV28 and TRBJ2-6, with 7 bases that match TRBD2. CDR3 size: 17 residues. V lost 8 bases, J lost 4 bases, and 14 bases stayed unmatched. The germline V gene encodes CDR1 MDHEN and CDR2 SYDVKM. This CDR3 reads CASGSMGGIGGANVLTF. The CDR3 DNA sequence: TGTGCCAGCGGTTCTATGGGAGGGATAGGAGGGGCCAACGTCCTGACTTTC.

This chain joins TRBV4-1 and TRBJ2-1, with a possible D match to TRBD1 (5 bases). The CDR3 is 15 residues long. Germline CDR1 reads MGHRA; CDR2 reads YSYEKL. V lost 0 bases, J lost 4 bases, and 10 bases lay in between. CDR3 sequence reads: CASSQEWQGYNEQFF. In nucleotides, the CDR3 is TGCGCCAGCAGCCAAGAGTGGCAGGGATACAATGAGCAGTTCTTC.

This clone has just a few counts. The V and J genes are TRBV7-9 and TRBJ2-1, with D possibly being TRBD2 (6 bases). Germline V CDR1 and CDR2: SEHNR, FQNEAQ (reference sequence). With 6 bases removed from V and 4 bases from J, the gap between germline ends came to 13 bases. The CDR3 contains 14 residues. CDR3 in amino acids: CASSIGGNYNEQFF. The CDR3 DNA reads as TGTGCCAGCAGTATCGGGGGTAATTACAATGAGCAGTTCTTC.

CDR3 residues: CASRTGWGTGELFF. In DNA, the CDR3 is TGTGCCAGCAGGACAGGGTGGGGCACCGGGGAGCTGTTTTTT. The chain joins TRBV5-5 to TRBJ2-2, with 7 bases that match TRBD1. Germline-derived CDR1 and CDR2 are SGHKS and YYEKEE (reference sequence). This CDR3 spans 14 amino acids. Germline trimming cut 5 bases from V and 4 bases from J; bases unmatched to any gene: 5.